This T cell receptor (beta chain) was recovered during a study of early T cells in non-severe SARS-CoV-2 infection. The overall study: The authors sequenced bulk RNA from unsorted whole blood, leaving chains unpaired.

Each single cDNA molecule received a unique molecular identifier. TCRdb reprocessed the 5' RACE reads with MiXCR, giving one entry per CDR3 protein. The table lists just under 65,000 distinct CDR3 sequences, roughly 9% of them singletons. CDR3 length: 16 amino acids. Trimming removed 6 bases from V and 5 bases from J; junction bases left unmatched: 13. Looked up from germline, CDR1 is WSHSY and CDR2 is SAAADI. The specimen was whole blood, collected at baseline. This TCR derives from an adult who was a healthcare worker with PCR-confirmed SARS-CoV-2 infection or an uninfected control (not recorded which). This sequence joins TRBV10-2 and TRBJ2-7; TRBD2 matches 10 bases. DNA for the CDR3: TGCGCCAGCAGAACAGCGGGAGGGCCTAGGAGCGACGAGCAGTACTTC. It yields the protein CASRTAGGPRSDEQYF.